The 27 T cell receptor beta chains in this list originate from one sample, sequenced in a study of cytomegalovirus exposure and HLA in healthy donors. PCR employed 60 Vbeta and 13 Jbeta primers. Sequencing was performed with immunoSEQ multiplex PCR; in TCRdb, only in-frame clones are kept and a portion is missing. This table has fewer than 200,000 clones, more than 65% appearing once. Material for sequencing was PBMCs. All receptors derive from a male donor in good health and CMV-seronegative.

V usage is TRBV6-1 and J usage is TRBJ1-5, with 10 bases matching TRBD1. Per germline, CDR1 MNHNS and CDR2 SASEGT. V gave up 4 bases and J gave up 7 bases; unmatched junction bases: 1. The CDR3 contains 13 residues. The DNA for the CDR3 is TGTGCCAGCAGTGTGGGACAGGGGCAGCCCCAGCATTTT. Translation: CASSVGQGQPQHF.

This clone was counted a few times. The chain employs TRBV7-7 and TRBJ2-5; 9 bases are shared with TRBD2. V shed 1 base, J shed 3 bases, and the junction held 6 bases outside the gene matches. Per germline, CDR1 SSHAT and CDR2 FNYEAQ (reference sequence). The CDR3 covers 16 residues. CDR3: CASSLDRAGGKETQYF. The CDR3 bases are TGTGCCAGCAGCTTAGACCGAGCGGGGGGTAAAGAGACCCAGTACTTC.

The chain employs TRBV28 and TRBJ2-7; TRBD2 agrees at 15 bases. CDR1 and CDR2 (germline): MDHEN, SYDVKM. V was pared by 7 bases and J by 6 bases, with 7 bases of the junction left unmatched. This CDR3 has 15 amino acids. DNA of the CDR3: TGTGCCAGCACCCTCAAGGGACTAGCGGGAGGCGAGCAGTACTTC. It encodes CASTLKGLAGGEQYF.

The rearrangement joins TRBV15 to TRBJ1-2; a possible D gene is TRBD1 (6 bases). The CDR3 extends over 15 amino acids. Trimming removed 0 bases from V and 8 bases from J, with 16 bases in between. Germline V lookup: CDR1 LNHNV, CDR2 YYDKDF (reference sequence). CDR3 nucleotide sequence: TGTGCCACCAGCAGAGACCGGGACACATCTTTCGGCTACACCTTC. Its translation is CATSRDRDTSFGYTF. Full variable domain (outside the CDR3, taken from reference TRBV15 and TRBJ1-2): DAMVIQNPRYQVTQFGKPVTLSCSQTLNHNVMYWYQQKSSQAPKLLFHYYDKDFNNEADTPDNFQSRRPNTSFCFLDIRSPGLGDTAMYLCATSRDRDTSFGYTFGSGTRLTVV.

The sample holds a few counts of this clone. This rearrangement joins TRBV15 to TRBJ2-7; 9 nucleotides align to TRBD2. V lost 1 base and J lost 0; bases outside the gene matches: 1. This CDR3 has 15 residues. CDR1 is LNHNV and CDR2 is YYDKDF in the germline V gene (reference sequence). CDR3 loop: CATSRGTSVSYEQYF. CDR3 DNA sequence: TGTGCCACCAGCAGAGGGACTAGCGTCTCCTACGAGCAGTACTTC.

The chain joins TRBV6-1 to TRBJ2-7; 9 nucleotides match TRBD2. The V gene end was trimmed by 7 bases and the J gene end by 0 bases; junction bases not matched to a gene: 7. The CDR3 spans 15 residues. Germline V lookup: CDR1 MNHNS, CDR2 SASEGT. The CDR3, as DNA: TGTGCCAGCACTGGACTAGCGTCGAGCTCCTACGAGCAGTACTTC. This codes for CASTGLASSSYEQYF.

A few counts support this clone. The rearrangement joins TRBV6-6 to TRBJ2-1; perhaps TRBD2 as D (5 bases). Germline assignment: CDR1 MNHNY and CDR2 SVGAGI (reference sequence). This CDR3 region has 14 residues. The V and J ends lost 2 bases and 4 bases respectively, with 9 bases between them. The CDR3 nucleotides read TGTGCCAGCAGTTACCCGGACTTATACAATGAGCAGTTCTTC. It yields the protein CASSYPDLYNEQFF.

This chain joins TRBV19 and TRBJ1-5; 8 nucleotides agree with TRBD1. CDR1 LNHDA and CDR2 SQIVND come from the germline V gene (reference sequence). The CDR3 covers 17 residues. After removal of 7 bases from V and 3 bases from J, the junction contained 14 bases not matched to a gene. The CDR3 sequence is CASMTSRQGPLNQPQHF. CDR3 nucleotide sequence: TGTGCCAGTATGACCAGCCGACAGGGGCCACTCAATCAGCCCCAGCATTTT.

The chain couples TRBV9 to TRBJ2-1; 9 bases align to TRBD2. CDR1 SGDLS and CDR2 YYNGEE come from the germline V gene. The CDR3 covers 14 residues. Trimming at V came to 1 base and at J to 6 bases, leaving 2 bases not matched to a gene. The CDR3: CASSVSGGLNEQFF. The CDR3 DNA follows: TGTGCCAGCAGCGTAAGCGGGGGGCTCAATGAGCAGTTCTTC.

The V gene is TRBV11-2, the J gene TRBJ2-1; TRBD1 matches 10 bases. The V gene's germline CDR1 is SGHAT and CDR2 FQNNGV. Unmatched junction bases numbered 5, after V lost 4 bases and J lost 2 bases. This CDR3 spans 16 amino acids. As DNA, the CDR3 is TGTGCCAGCAGCTGGGACAGGGGTCCCCCCTACAATGAGCAGTTCTTC. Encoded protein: CASSWDRGPPYNEQFF. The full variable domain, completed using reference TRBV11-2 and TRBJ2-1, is EAGVAQSPRYKIIEKRQSVAFWCNPISGHATLYWYQQILGQGPKLLIQFQNNGVVDDSQLPKDRFSAERLKGVDSTLKIQPAKLEDSAVYLCASSWDRGPPYNEQFFGPGTRLTVL.

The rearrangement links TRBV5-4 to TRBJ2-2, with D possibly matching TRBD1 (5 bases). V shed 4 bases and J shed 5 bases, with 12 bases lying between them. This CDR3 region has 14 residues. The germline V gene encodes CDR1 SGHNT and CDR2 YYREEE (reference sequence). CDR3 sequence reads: CASSPGQITGELFF. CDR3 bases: TGTGCCAGCAGCCCTGGACAAATAACCGGGGAGCTGTTTTTT.

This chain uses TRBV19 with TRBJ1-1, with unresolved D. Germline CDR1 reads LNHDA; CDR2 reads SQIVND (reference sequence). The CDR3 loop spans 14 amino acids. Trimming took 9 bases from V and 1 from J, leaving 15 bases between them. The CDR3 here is CASLILGRNTEAFF. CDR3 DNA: TGTGCCAGCCTAATATTGGGCCGGAACACTGAAGCTTTCTTT.

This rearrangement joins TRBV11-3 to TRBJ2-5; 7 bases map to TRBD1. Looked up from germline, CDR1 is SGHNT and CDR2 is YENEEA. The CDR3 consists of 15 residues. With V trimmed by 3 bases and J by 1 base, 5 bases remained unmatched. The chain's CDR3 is CASSLFTGAQETQYF. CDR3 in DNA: TGTGCCAGCAGCTTGTTCACAGGGGCCCAAGAGACCCAGTACTTC.

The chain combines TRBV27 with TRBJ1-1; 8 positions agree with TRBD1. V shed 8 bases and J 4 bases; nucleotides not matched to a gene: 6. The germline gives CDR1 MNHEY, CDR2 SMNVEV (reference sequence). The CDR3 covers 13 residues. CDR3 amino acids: CASGQGLGTEAFF. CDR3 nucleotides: TGTGCCAGCGGACAGGGATTGGGCACTGAAGCTTTCTTT.

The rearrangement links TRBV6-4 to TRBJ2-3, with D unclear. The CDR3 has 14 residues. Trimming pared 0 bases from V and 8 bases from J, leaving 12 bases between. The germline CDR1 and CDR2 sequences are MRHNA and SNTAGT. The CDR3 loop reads CASSDSNSRGTQYF. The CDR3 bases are TGTGCCAGCAGTGACTCGAATTCGCGCGGTACGCAGTATTTT.

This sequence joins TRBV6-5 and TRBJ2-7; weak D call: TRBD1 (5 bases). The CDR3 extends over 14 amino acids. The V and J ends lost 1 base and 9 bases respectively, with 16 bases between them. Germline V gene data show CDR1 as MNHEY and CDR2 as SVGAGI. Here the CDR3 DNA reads TGTGCCAGCAGTTACTTATCCAGGGTCCACGGGCAGTACTTC. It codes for CASSYLSRVHGQYF.

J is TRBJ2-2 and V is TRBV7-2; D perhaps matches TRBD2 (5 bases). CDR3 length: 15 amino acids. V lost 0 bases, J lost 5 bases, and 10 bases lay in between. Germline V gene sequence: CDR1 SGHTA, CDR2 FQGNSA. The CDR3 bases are TGTGCCAGCAGCTTAGCCGGGATTGCGACCGGGGAGCTGTTTTTT. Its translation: CASSLAGIATGELFF.

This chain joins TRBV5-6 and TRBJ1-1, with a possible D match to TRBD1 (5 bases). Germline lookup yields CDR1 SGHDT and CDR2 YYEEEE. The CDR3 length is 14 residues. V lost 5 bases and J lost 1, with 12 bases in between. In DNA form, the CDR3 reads TGTGCCAGCAGACAGGCAGCCTGGAACACTGAAGCTTTCTTT. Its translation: CASRQAAWNTEAFF.

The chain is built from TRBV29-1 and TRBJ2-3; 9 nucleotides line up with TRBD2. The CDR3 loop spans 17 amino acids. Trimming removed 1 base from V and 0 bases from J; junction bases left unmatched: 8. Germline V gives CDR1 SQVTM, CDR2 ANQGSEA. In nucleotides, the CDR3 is TGCAGCGTTGAAGCACCCTCGCGGGAGGGGAGCACAGATACGCAGTATTTT. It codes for CSVEAPSREGSTDTQYF.

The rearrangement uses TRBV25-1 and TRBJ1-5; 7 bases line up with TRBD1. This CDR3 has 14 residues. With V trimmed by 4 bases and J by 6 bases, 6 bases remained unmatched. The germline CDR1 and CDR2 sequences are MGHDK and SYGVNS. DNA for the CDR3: TGTGCCAGCAGTGTACAGGGGATGGGTCAGCCCCAGCATTTT. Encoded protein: CASSVQGMGQPQHF.

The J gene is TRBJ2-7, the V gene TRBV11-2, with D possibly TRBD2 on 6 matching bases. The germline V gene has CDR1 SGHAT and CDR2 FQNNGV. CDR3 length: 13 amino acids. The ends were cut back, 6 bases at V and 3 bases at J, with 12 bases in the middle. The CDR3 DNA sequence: TGTGCCAGCAGTCTAGCGACAAACTACGAGCAGTACTTC. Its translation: CASSLATNYEQYF.

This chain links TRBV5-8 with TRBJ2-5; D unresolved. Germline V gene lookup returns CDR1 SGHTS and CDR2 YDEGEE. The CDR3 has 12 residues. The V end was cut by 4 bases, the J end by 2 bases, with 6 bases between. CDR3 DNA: TGTGCCAGCAGCCTCCCTCAAGAGACCCAGTACTTC. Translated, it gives CASSLPQETQYF.

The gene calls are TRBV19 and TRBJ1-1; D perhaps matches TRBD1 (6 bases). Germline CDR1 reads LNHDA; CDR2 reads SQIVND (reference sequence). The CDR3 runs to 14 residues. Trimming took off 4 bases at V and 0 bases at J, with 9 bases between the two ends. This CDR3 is CASSSWGLNTEAFF. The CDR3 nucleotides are TGTGCCAGTAGTAGCTGGGGGCTGAACACTGAAGCTTTCTTT.

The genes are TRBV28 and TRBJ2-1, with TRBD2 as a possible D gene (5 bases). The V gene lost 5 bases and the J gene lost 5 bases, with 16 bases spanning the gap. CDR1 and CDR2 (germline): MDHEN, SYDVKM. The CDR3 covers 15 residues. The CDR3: CASSLRGKGHNEQFF. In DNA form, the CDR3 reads TGTGCCAGCAGTCTCCGGGGAAAGGGCCACAATGAGCAGTTCTTC.

CDR3 sequence: CASSQFTPPGRTGVYEQYF. The CDR3 DNA reads as TGCGCCAGCAGCCAATTTACCCCCCCCGGTAGGACAGGGGTCTACGAGCAGTACTTC. The chain employs TRBV4-1 and TRBJ2-7; 9 bases fit TRBD1. Germline V gene sequence: CDR1 MGHRA, CDR2 YSYEKL. V gave up 2 bases and J gave up 3 bases; unmatched junction bases: 17. This CDR3 has 19 residues.

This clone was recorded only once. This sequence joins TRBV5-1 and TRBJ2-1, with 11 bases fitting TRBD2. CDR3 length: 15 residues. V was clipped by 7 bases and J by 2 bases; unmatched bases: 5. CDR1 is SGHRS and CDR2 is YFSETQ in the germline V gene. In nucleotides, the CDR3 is TGCGCCAGCGGCCTGACTAGCGGGACCTACAATGAGCAGTTCTTC. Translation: CASGLTSGTYNEQFF.

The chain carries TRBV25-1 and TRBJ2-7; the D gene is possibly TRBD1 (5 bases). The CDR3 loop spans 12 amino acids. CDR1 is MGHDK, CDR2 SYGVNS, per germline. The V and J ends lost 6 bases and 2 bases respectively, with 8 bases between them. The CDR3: CASSRDTYEQYF. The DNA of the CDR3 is TGTGCCAGCAGCAGGGATACCTACGAGCAGTACTTC.